Shown below are 21 T cell receptor beta chains from a single sample sequenced in a study of blood T cell repertoires in COVID-19. Only in-frame clones appear in the TCRdb table, and some are missing; sequencing was by immunoSEQ multiplex PCR. The data contain some 140,000 clones, about 90% of them seen just once; the ten biggest clones take up roughly 0.54%. Sample: peripheral blood. These receptors came from a man aged 50-60 years with acute or convalescent COVID-19.

The rearrangement joins TRBV6-5 to TRBJ2-3; 8 bases line up with TRBD2. Germline-derived CDR1 and CDR2 are MNHEY and SVGAGI. CDR3 length: 15 amino acids. Losses at the gene ends were 8 bases for V and 2 bases for J; bases not matched to a gene: 9. CDR3 residues: CASRGGGGLTDTQYF. CDR3 nucleotide sequence: TGTGCCAGCCGGGGCGGCGGGGGGCTCACAGATACGCAGTATTTT.

The chain employs TRBV4-3 and TRBJ1-6; tentative D call: TRBD1 (6 bases). This CDR3 contains 17 residues. CDR1 and CDR2 from the germline V gene are LGHNA and YSLEER. The ends were cut back, 1 base at V and 6 bases at J, with 16 bases in the middle. The CDR3 sequence is CASSQAPTGPGNSPLHF. The CDR3 DNA is TGCGCCAGCAGCCAAGCCCCCACAGGGCCCGGTAATTCACCCCTCCACTTT.

This chain links TRBV18 with TRBJ1-2; 7 bases match TRBD1. From germline, CDR1 is KGHSH and CDR2 LQKENI. Unmatched junction bases numbered 6, after V lost 2 bases and J lost 6 bases. The CDR3 length is 14 residues. The CDR3 is CASSPGGGSHGYTF. CDR3 nucleotides: TGTGCCAGCTCACCAGGAGGGGGCTCGCATGGCTACACCTTC.

V is TRBV9 and J is TRBJ1-1; a possible D gene is TRBD1 (5 bases). This CDR3 is built from 14 residues. Between the trimmed V and J ends, which lost 1 base and 3 bases, there was a span of 10 bases. Per germline, CDR1 SGDLS and CDR2 YYNGEE. CDR3: CASSVNWGDTEAFF. Here the CDR3 DNA reads TGTGCCAGCAGCGTAAACTGGGGGGACACTGAAGCTTTCTTT. Filled out from reference TRBV9 and TRBJ1-1, the complete variable domain reads DSGVTQTPKHLITATGQRVTLRCSPRSGDLSVYWYQQSLDQGLQFLIQYYNGEERAKGNILERFSAQQFPDLHSELNLSSLELGDSALYFCASSVNWGDTEAFFGQGTRLTVV.

This rearrangement joins TRBV19 to TRBJ2-7, with 7 positions matching TRBD1. Germline V gene lookup returns CDR1 LNHDA and CDR2 SQIVND (reference sequence). CDR3 length: 16 amino acids. V shed 4 bases and J 2 bases; nucleotides not matched to a gene: 11. The CDR3 DNA follows: TGTGCCAGTAGTACTCAACAGGGGAGCCCAACCTACGAGCAGTACTTC. It yields the protein CASSTQQGSPTYEQYF.

V usage is TRBV10-3 and J usage is TRBJ2-7; tentatively, D is TRBD1 (6 bases). This CDR3 spans 12 amino acids. CDR1 is ENHRY and CDR2 is SYGVKD in the germline V gene. Trimming removed 10 bases at V and 0 bases at J, with 10 bases between. The CDR3 spells CATRDTSYEQYF. The CDR3 coding sequence is TGTGCCACCCGGGACACCTCCTACGAGCAGTACTTC.

The chain employs TRBV27 and TRBJ1-1, with D possibly TRBD1 on 6 matching bases. The CDR3 totals 14 residues. Deletions cut 3 bases from V and 4 bases from J, with 12 bases between. CDR1 is MNHEY, CDR2 SMNVEV, per germline (reference sequence). The chain's CDR3 is CASSFQQGGTEAFF. CDR3 in DNA: TGTGCCAGCAGTTTCCAACAGGGTGGCACTGAAGCTTTCTTT.

This rearrangement joins TRBV5-1 to TRBJ1-2; D possibly corresponds to TRBD1 (5 bases). V gave up 6 bases and J gave up 0 bases, with 21 bases separating them. CDR3 size: 17 residues. Germline V CDR1 and CDR2: SGHRS, YFSETQ. DNA for the CDR3: TGCGCCAGCACCCTTACCCCGACAGACTTAGCTAACTATGGCTACACCTTC. Translation gives CASTLTPTDLANYGYTF.

V gene TRBV6-2 or TRBV6-3 combines with J gene TRBJ2-7; tentative D call: TRBD1 (5 bases). CDR3 length equals 15 residues. V was clipped by 0 bases and J by 3 bases, with 12 bases between them. The V gene's germline CDR1 is MNHEY and CDR2 SVGEGT. The CDR3 DNA follows: TGTGCCAGCAGTTACTCGGCAGGGTTGAGCTACGAGCAGTACGTC. Its translation is CASSYSAGLSYEQYV.

The J gene is TRBJ1-4, the V gene TRBV27; TRBD1 matches 9 bases. V lost 9 bases to trimming and J lost 8 bases; unmatched junction nucleotides: 7. The CDR3 extends over 13 amino acids. Germline V gives CDR1 MNHEY, CDR2 SMNVEV (reference sequence). For the CDR3, the DNA is TGTGCCAGTTCACAGGGGGCCGGGGAAAAACTGTTTTTT. Translation gives CASSQGAGEKLFF.

The chain recombines TRBV5-6 with TRBJ1-1; 7 bases agree with TRBD1. Germline V lookup: CDR1 SGHDT, CDR2 YYEEEE. The CDR3 length is 18 residues. With V trimmed by 0 bases and J by 0 bases, 11 bases remained unmatched. The CDR3 DNA sequence: TGTGCCAGCAGCTTGGTAAGGACAGGCCCAACCTTGAACACTGAAGCTTTCTTT. Its translation: CASSLVRTGPTLNTEAFF.

This chain links TRBV11-2 with TRBJ1-2; D gene unclear. Germline-derived CDR1 and CDR2 are SGHAT and FQNNGV. Trimming removed 3 bases at V and 0 bases at J, with 11 bases between. This CDR3 region has 15 residues. The DNA for the CDR3 is TGTGCCAGCAGCTTGGGGAGCCGTCCTAACTATGGCTACACCTTC. Its translation: CASSLGSRPNYGYTF. Using reference TRBV11-2 and TRBJ1-2 for the parts outside the CDR3, the full variable domain is EAGVAQSPRYKIIEKRQSVAFWCNPISGHATLYWYQQILGQGPKLLIQFQNNGVVDDSQLPKDRFSAERLKGVDSTLKIQPAKLEDSAVYLCASSLGSRPNYGYTFGSGTRLTVV.

The rearrangement joins TRBV7-2 to TRBJ1-6, with D uncertain. With 6 bases removed from V and 3 bases from J, the gap between germline ends came to 6 bases. This CDR3 contains 13 residues. Per the germline V gene, CDR1 is SGHTA and CDR2 is FQGNSA. CDR3 loop: CASSPGYNSPLHF. The CDR3 bases are TGTGCCAGCAGTCCAGGCTATAATTCACCCCTCCACTTT.

The chain is built from TRBV4-2 and TRBJ1-3, with D possibly TRBD1 on 5 matching bases. Germline lookup yields CDR1 LGHNA and CDR2 YNFKEQ. The CDR3 totals 17 residues. Trimming took off 0 bases at V and 0 bases at J, with 12 bases between the two ends. The CDR3 spells CASSQDTQGFSGNTIYF. CDR3 nucleotides: TGTGCCAGCAGCCAAGATACCCAGGGATTCTCTGGAAACACCATATATTTT.

This clone was observed a single time. The rearrangement joins TRBV27 to TRBJ1-4; 9 bases map to TRBD1. Germline-derived CDR1 and CDR2 are MNHEY and SMNVEV (reference sequence). V lost 0 bases to trimming and J lost 2 bases; unmatched junction nucleotides: 7. The CDR3 contains 18 residues. Here the CDR3 reads CASSLSPTGGGTNEKLFF. The CDR3 nucleotides read TGTGCCAGCAGTTTATCCCCGACAGGGGGGGGGACTAATGAAAAACTGTTTTTT.

The V call is TRBV13, the J call TRBJ1-1; D remains ambiguous. There are 16 residues in the CDR3. Germline V gene data show CDR1 as PRHDT and CDR2 as FYEKMQ (reference sequence). V was shortened by 5 bases and J by 10 bases, with 26 bases between the two germline ends. The CDR3 sequence is CASSPMRGGLIIGAFF. The CDR3 DNA is TGTGCCAGCAGCCCAATGCGGGGAGGGCTTATCATTGGAGCTTTCTTT.

The chain joins TRBV10-3 to TRBJ1-1; no reliable D call. CDR3 length: 15 amino acids. CDR1 is ENHRY and CDR2 is SYGVKD in the germline V gene. With 6 bases removed from V and 0 bases from J, the gap between germline ends came to 14 bases. CDR3 in DNA: TGTGCCATCAGCGATCGGGAGCTCATGAACACTGAAGCTTTCTTT. The encoded protein is CAISDRELMNTEAFF.

This rearrangement joins TRBV4-3 to TRBJ1-2, with a possible D match to TRBD1 (5 bases). V lost 1 base to trimming and J lost 4 bases, with 13 bases between them. CDR3 length: 15 amino acids. Per the germline V gene, CDR1 is LGHNA and CDR2 is YSLEER. Here the CDR3 reads CASSQVGGKGYGYTF. The CDR3, as DNA: TGCGCCAGCAGCCAAGTGGGGGGAAAGGGCTATGGCTACACCTTC.

The rearrangement uses TRBV4-1 and TRBJ1-6; weak D call: TRBD1 (6 bases). V was pared by 5 bases and J by 9 bases, with 14 bases between. The CDR3 has 14 amino acids. Germline assignment: CDR1 MGHRA and CDR2 YSYEKL. The CDR3, as DNA: TGCGCCAGCAGCAATACAGGGCGAGGTTCACCCCTCCACTTT. Encoded protein: CASSNTGRGSPLHF.

The chain recombines TRBV12-3 or TRBV12-4 with TRBJ1-2; 7 nucleotides line up with TRBD1. V lost 7 bases to trimming and J lost 9 bases; unmatched junction nucleotides: 11. The CDR3 runs to 13 residues. CDR3 amino acids: CASTPSDRSRYTF. In DNA form, the CDR3 reads TGTGCCAGCACCCCCTCGGACAGGTCGCGCTACACCTTC.

This chain links TRBV28 with TRBJ1-4; TRBD1 aligns across 7 bases. The length of the CDR3 is 15 residues. Losses at the gene ends were 3 bases for V and 12 bases for J; bases not matched to a gene: 13. Germline V gives CDR1 MDHEN, CDR2 SYDVKM. CDR3 DNA sequence: TGTGCCAGCAGTTTTGGGGGACAGTCCGGTAGGGAACTGTTTTTT. Its protein is CASSFGGQSGRELFF.